This TCR beta chain was captured in a study of OX40 agonist ivuxolimab in advanced cancers. Looking at the study overall: Patients received ivuxolimab, an intravenous treatment, every 2 weeks at 0.01 to 10 mg/kg. A partial response was reached by three patients: one with hepatocellular carcinoma and two with cutaneous melanoma.

Study findings and constraints: Nonresponders, in some cases, also had low normalized T-cell clonal expansion. The average count of expanded clones was higher among CD8+ T cells than among CD4+.

Germline trimming cut 4 bases from V and 0 bases from J; bases unmatched to any gene: 5. The V gene's germline CDR1 is SGHNT and CDR2 YYREEE (reference sequence). The CDR3 contains 15 residues. The repertoire was sequenced with immunoSEQ multiplex PCR; TCRdb's copy has only in-frame clones and lacks some. The sample comprises 30,000 to 35,000 clones, roughly nine tenths of which are singletons, and 35% to 45% rests with the top ten. On this clone itself: The target antigen is unknown.

The rearrangement uses TRBV5-4 and TRBJ1-1; 8 bases are a match to TRBD1. Source: CD4+ or CD8+ T cells sorted from blood, taken in a trial of the OX40 agonist ivuxolimab. The receptor comes from an adult with an advanced solid tumor such as melanoma, head and neck, liver or kidney cancer. The CDR3 DNA reads as TGTGCCAGCAGCCCTCGGACAGGGATGAACACTGAAGCTTTCTTT. This codes for CASSPRTGMNTEAFF.